This is a list of T cell receptor beta chains from one sample in a study of cytomegalovirus exposure and HLA in healthy donors. Profiled with immunoSEQ multiplex PCR; TCRdb holds only in-frame clones, not every one. This sample's table has some 72,000 clones. Material for sequencing was PBMCs. The receptor source for this set is a boy between 10 and 17 years old in good health and CMV-seronegative. CDR3s include the opening cysteine and the closing phenylalanine or tryptophan. The order of the fields is J gene, D gene, V gene, CDR3 protein, CDR3 DNA. A D gene is named only where the DNA matches it firmly.

j_gene: TRBJ1-2; d_gene: TRBD1; v_gene: TRBV29-1; CDR3aa: CLTSQGQSNYGYTF; CDR3nt: TGCCTAACCTCCCAGGGACAGAGTAACTATGGCTACACCTTC
j_gene: TRBJ2-3; d_gene: TRBD1; v_gene: TRBV5-5; CDR3aa: CASSSGTGSTDTQYF; CDR3nt: TGTGCCAGCAGCTCCGGGACAGGAAGCACAGATACGCAGTATTTT
j_gene: TRBJ1-3; d_gene: -; v_gene: TRBV18; CDR3aa: CASSLPGLFSGNTIYF; CDR3nt: TGTGCCAGCTCACTTCCGGGACTGTTCTCTGGAAACACCATATATTTT
j_gene: TRBJ1-1; d_gene: TRBD1; v_gene: TRBV19; CDR3aa: CASSIRGQGDTEAFF; CDR3nt: TGTGCCAGTAGTATCCGTGGACAGGGGGACACTGAAGCTTTCTTT
j_gene: TRBJ2-1; d_gene: -; v_gene: TRBV5-4; CDR3aa: CASSWGRRDHNEQFF; CDR3nt: TGTGCCAGCAGCTGGGGGAGGCGGGACCACAATGAGCAGTTCTTC
j_gene: TRBJ2-1; d_gene: TRBD2; v_gene: TRBV7-3; CDR3aa: CASSGGTTVEQFF; CDR3nt: TGTGCCAGCAGCGGCGGGACTACGGTTGAGCAGTTCTTC
j_gene: TRBJ2-1; d_gene: TRBD1; v_gene: TRBV14; CDR3aa: CASSAHRGRSRNEQFF; CDR3nt: TGTGCCAGCAGCGCCCACAGGGGGAGATCGAGGAATGAGCAGTTCTTC
j_gene: TRBJ1-6; d_gene: -; v_gene: TRBV18; CDR3aa: CASSPGRADNSPLHF; CDR3nt: TGTGCCAGCTCACCAGGGCGCGCCGATAATTCACCCCTCCACTTT
j_gene: TRBJ2-7; d_gene: TRBD1; v_gene: TRBV5-4; CDR3aa: CASSLAGTDEQYF; CDR3nt: TGTGCCAGCAGCTTGGCTGGGACAGACGAGCAGTACTTC
j_gene: TRBJ2-7; d_gene: -; v_gene: TRBV15; CDR3aa: CATSRPRSYEQYF; CDR3nt: TGTGCCACCAGCAGACCCCGTTCCTACGAGCAGTACTTC
j_gene: TRBJ2-5; d_gene: TRBD2; v_gene: TRBV7-3; CDR3aa: CASSSGTSGRETQYF; CDR3nt: TGTGCCAGCAGCTCAGGGACTAGCGGACGGGAGACCCAGTACTTC
j_gene: TRBJ2-2; d_gene: TRBD1; v_gene: TRBV11-2; CDR3aa: CASSPGQGNTGELFF; CDR3nt: TGTGCCAGCAGCCCGGGACAGGGGAACACCGGGGAGCTGTTTTTT
j_gene: TRBJ2-1; d_gene: TRBD2; v_gene: TRBV7-9; CDR3aa: CASSMPRGDEQFF; CDR3nt: TGTGCCAGCAGCATGCCGCGGGGGGATGAGCAGTTCTTC
j_gene: TRBJ1-1; d_gene: -; v_gene: TRBV4-3; CDR3aa: CASSQDFRGGTEAFF; CDR3nt: TGCGCCAGCAGCCAAGATTTTCGGGGAGGCACTGAAGCTTTCTTT
j_gene: TRBJ1-2; d_gene: -; v_gene: TRBV19; CDR3aa: CASSSRDKRAGYTF; CDR3nt: TGTGCCAGTAGTTCCCGGGACAAGAGGGCTGGCTACACCTTC
j_gene: TRBJ2-3; d_gene: -; v_gene: TRBV6-6; CDR3aa: CASSSSRERVTDTQYF; CDR3nt: TGTGCCAGCAGTTCGTCGAGGGAGCGGGTCACAGATACGCAGTATTTT
j_gene: TRBJ1-2; d_gene: -; v_gene: TRBV7-3; CDR3aa: CASSPGLSYGYTF; CDR3nt: TGTGCCAGCAGCCCGGGACTGAGCTATGGCTACACCTTC
j_gene: TRBJ2-7; d_gene: TRBD1; v_gene: TRBV7-6; CDR3aa: CASSLAGPGTVYEQYF; CDR3nt: TGTGCCAGCAGCCTGGCGGGTCCCGGGACAGTCTACGAGCAGTACTTC
j_gene: TRBJ2-3; d_gene: TRBD2; v_gene: TRBV7-2; CDR3aa: CASREGRASGSSTDTQYF; CDR3nt: TGTGCCAGCAGGGAAGGGAGGGCTAGCGGGTCGTCCACAGATACGCAGTATTTT
j_gene: TRBJ2-7; d_gene: TRBD1; v_gene: TRBV7-9; CDR3aa: CASSPAVGTGVSYEQYF; CDR3nt: TGTGCCAGCAGCCCTGCGGTGGGGACAGGGGTATCCTACGAGCAGTACTTC
j_gene: TRBJ2-7; d_gene: TRBD1; v_gene: TRBV5-1; CDR3aa: CASSFGTVAYEQYF; CDR3nt: TGCGCCAGCAGCTTTGGGACAGTAGCCTACGAGCAGTACTTC
j_gene: TRBJ2-2; d_gene: -; v_gene: TRBV11-1; CDR3aa: CASSYRNTGELFF; CDR3nt: TGTGCCAGCAGTTACAGGAACACCGGGGAGCTGTTTTTT
j_gene: TRBJ2-7; d_gene: TRBD1; v_gene: TRBV6-1; CDR3aa: CASSIGTGGLSEQYF; CDR3nt: TGTGCCAGCAGTATAGGGACAGGGGGCTTGAGCGAGCAGTACTTC
j_gene: TRBJ2-1; d_gene: TRBD2; v_gene: TRBV30; CDR3aa: CAWSVRLADNEQFF; CDR3nt: TGTGCCTGGAGTGTACGACTAGCGGATAATGAGCAGTTCTTC
j_gene: TRBJ2-3; d_gene: TRBD2; v_gene: TRBV7-9; CDR3aa: CASSDRLAGATDTQYF; CDR3nt: TGTGCCAGCAGCGACAGACTAGCGGGAGCCACAGATACGCAGTATTTT
j_gene: TRBJ1-1; d_gene: TRBD1; v_gene: TRBV25-1; CDR3aa: CASASDRGYTEAFF; CDR3nt: TGTGCCAGCGCCTCTGACAGGGGGTACACTGAAGCTTTCTTT
j_gene: TRBJ2-3; d_gene: -; v_gene: TRBV9; CDR3aa: CASRPQGISTDTQYF; CDR3nt: TGTGCCAGCAGACCCCAGGGGATTAGCACAGATACGCAGTATTTT
j_gene: TRBJ2-7; d_gene: -; v_gene: TRBV7-9; CDR3aa: CASSPIEGKEAYEQYF; CDR3nt: TGTGCCAGCAGCCCCATTGAGGGTAAAGAGGCCTACGAGCAGTACTTC
j_gene: TRBJ2-7; d_gene: TRBD1; v_gene: TRBV6-5; CDR3aa: CASSLDRRKPYEQYF; CDR3nt: TGTGCCAGCAGCCTGGACAGGCGAAAACCCTACGAGCAGTACTTC
j_gene: TRBJ2-1; d_gene: -; v_gene: TRBV2; CDR3aa: CASSETVTVNNEQFF; CDR3nt: TGTGCCAGCAGTGAAACCGTAACGGTGAACAATGAGCAGTTCTTC
j_gene: TRBJ1-5; d_gene: -; v_gene: TRBV30; CDR3aa: CAGSLEGDSNQPQHF; CDR3nt: TGTGCCGGGAGTCTGGAAGGGGATAGCAATCAGCCCCAGCATTTT
j_gene: TRBJ2-7; d_gene: TRBD1; v_gene: TRBV18; CDR3aa: CASSSGTGSEQYF; CDR3nt: TGTGCCAGCTCATCCGGGACAGGGAGCGAGCAGTACTTC
j_gene: TRBJ2-5; d_gene: -; v_gene: TRBV28; CDR3aa: CASRSADRTTQETQYF; CDR3nt: TGTGCCAGCAGGTCCGCGGACAGAACAACTCAAGAGACCCAGTACTTC
j_gene: TRBJ2-3; d_gene: TRBD1; v_gene: TRBV25-1; CDR3aa: CASSEWAGGADTQYF; CDR3nt: TGTGCCAGCAGTGAATGGGCAGGGGGCGCAGATACGCAGTATTTT
j_gene: TRBJ2-5; d_gene: TRBD1; v_gene: TRBV27; CDR3aa: CASSLGQRETQYF; CDR3nt: TGTGCCAGCAGTCTGGGACAGCGAGAGACCCAGTACTTC
j_gene: TRBJ2-5; d_gene: -; v_gene: TRBV4-2; CDR3aa: CASSQGGGRETQYF; CDR3nt: TGTGCCAGCAGCCAAGGGGGGGGCCGAGAGACCCAGTACTTC
j_gene: TRBJ1-5; d_gene: -; v_gene: TRBV29-1; CDR3aa: CSVSGEGNQPQHF; CDR3nt: TGCAGCGTTTCAGGGGAAGGCAATCAGCCCCAGCATTTT
j_gene: TRBJ2-1; d_gene: TRBD2; v_gene: TRBV4-2; CDR3aa: CASSTQLAGATGYNEQFF; CDR3nt: TGTGCCAGCAGCACCCAACTAGCGGGGGCCACTGGATACAATGAGCAGTTCTTC
j_gene: TRBJ1-1; d_gene: -; v_gene: TRBV5-5; CDR3aa: CASSFLIGARNTEAFF; CDR3nt: TGTGCCAGCAGCTTTTTAATCGGAGCCCGGAACACTGAAGCTTTCTTT
j_gene: TRBJ1-1; d_gene: -; v_gene: TRBV30; CDR3aa: CAWGHRNTEAFF; CDR3nt: TGTGCCTGGGGACACCGGAACACTGAAGCTTTCTTT
j_gene: TRBJ2-7; d_gene: TRBD1; v_gene: TRBV5-6; CDR3aa: CASSLPGQGEDEQYF; CDR3nt: TGTGCCAGCAGCTTGCCCGGACAGGGAGAGGACGAGCAGTACTTC
j_gene: TRBJ2-7; d_gene: TRBD1; v_gene: TRBV15; CDR3aa: CATSRDGTGGEYEQYF; CDR3nt: TGTGCCACCAGCAGAGACGGGACAGGGGGCGAGTACGAGCAGTACTTC
j_gene: TRBJ1-2; d_gene: -; v_gene: TRBV10-3; CDR3aa: CAISESASSNYGYTF; CDR3nt: TGTGCCATCAGTGAGTCGGCTTCCTCTAACTATGGCTACACCTTC
j_gene: TRBJ2-7; d_gene: -; v_gene: TRBV25-1; CDR3aa: CASSDRVHEQYF; CDR3nt: TGTGCCAGCAGTGACAGGGTCCACGAGCAGTACTTC
j_gene: TRBJ1-4; d_gene: -; v_gene: TRBV13; CDR3aa: CASSFRGRAGEKLFF; CDR3nt: TGTGCCAGCAGTTTTCGAGGGCGGGCGGGGGAAAAACTGTTTTTT
j_gene: TRBJ2-3; d_gene: -; v_gene: TRBV4-1; CDR3aa: CASSQEEEVMTADTQYF; CDR3nt: TGCGCCAGCAGCCAAGAAGAGGAAGTTATGACCGCGGATACGCAGTATTTT
j_gene: TRBJ1-2; d_gene: -; v_gene: TRBV4-2; CDR3aa: CASSFPTGDGYTF; CDR3nt: TGTGCCAGCAGTTTTCCGACGGGAGATGGCTACACCTTC